This T cell receptor (beta chain) originates from a study of T cells after posttransplantation cyclophosphamide (TCRdb year 2016). Background for the entire study: T cell repertoire reconstitution was tracked by TRB sequencing after myeloablative bone marrow transplantation in which posttransplantation cyclophosphamide was used as GVHD prophylaxis. Public TRB sequences were queried against a database of over 3,600 sequences associated with responses to pathogens, tumor antigens, self-antigens and alloantigens. Samples from some 40 PTCy-treated patients, along with samples from approximately 15 of their related bone marrow donors, underwent antigen receptor sequencing. In 3 patients, up to roughly 3 additional blood samples taken between 2 and 5.2 years after transplant also underwent TRB sequencing, as did pretransplant blood from 4 patients. Blood from all 30 or so PTCy patients with 1-year posttransplant specimens was subjected to TRB sequencing. Because TRA and TRB clonality correlated tightly in fewer than ten samples, later TCR analyses were limited to TRB. What the authors observed across the whole study: Donor-recipient similarity was low at 1-2 months but rose over the first year, and later blood repertoires were often dominated by donor CD8+ memory clones. Across around 48 patients, recipient CMV seropositivity and CMV reactivation were highly associated with TRB clonality; PTCy diversity was similar to CNI/methotrexate controls. The TRB repertoires of T cells infiltrating skin or the GI tract showed only limited overlap with the TRB repertoires found in blood.

TRB sequencing used genomic DNA with the immunoSEQ assay at survey resolution or the hsTCRB kit. On the study's bioinformatics: The immunoSEQ software handled initial read processing, and the LymphoSeq R package was used for repertoire analyses. Clonality was computed as 1 minus normalized Shannon entropy; Gini coefficient was also calculated for each TRB dataset. To infer phenotypes in unsorted samples, TRB sequences from sorted subsets of the recipient or donor were mapped onto the unsorted samples of the same recipient. The source is immuneACCESS, and TCRdb retained only in-frame sequences with V and J called. Part of the clones is not carried over; for the studies checked, unresolved V genes explain less than half of this, and the remainder is unexplained. The DNA gave D and trimming, while V, J and clone size come from that table. This sample has some 66,000 clones in its table, and 85% to 95% of those were observed once. 2.5% to 3% of the sample goes to the ten largest clones.

In the germline V gene, CDR1 corresponds to LGHNT and CDR2 to FRNRAP. Measured from the cysteine to the phenylalanine, the CDR3 is 15 residues long. The sequence is cut down to CDR3 DNA, 45 bases in frame from base 1. V has 6 bases trimmed and J has 0 bases trimmed; junction bases matching no gene number 4. A few counts support this clone. Which antigen it targets is not known. The record has no base qualities; no much larger clone is one base away. On the day of marrow donation, related bone marrow donors gave peripheral blood samples. Mononuclear cells from peripheral blood and bone marrow were separated by Ficoll-Hypaque density centrifugation and then cryopreserved.

The sequencing input was PBMCs. This clonotype originated in a woman between 25 and 40 years old in good health and a related stem cell transplant donor. The V and J segments used are TRBV12-5 and TRBJ2-1; 8 bases in the middle match TRBD1. The DNA is TGTGCTAGTGGGCCAGGACAGGGCTCCTACAATGAGCAGTTCTTC. Translated, it gives CASGPGQGSYNEQFF.